Presented here are 12 T cell receptor beta chains from one specimen sequenced in a study of identical twins. TCRdb re-called the 5' RACE reads with MiXCR, one entry per CDR3 protein. This sample has about 240,000 distinct CDR3 sequences, with about 11% found just once. Material for sequencing was memory T cells sorted from blood. These receptors were collected from a man aged 50-60 years in good health.

This clonotype was seen more than once but under ten times. The gene calls are TRBV6-2 or TRBV6-3 and TRBJ2-2; 9 bases line up with TRBD2. J was trimmed by 5 bases and V by 1 base; bases with no gene match: 5. This CDR3 spans 16 amino acids. CDR1 is MNHEY, CDR2 SVGEGT, per germline. CDR3 nucleotides: TGTGCCAGCAGTTACTATCCTAGCGGGGTAACCGGGGAGCTGTTTTTT. As protein: CASSYYPSGVTGELFF.

The table lists this clonotype with a few counts. V usage is TRBV10-3 and J usage is TRBJ1-2; D is perhaps TRBD1 (5 bases). V lost 6 bases and J 4 bases, leaving 12 bases between the germline ends. The germline V gene has CDR1 ENHRY and CDR2 SYGVKD. The CDR3 is 13 residues long. The CDR3 is CAISREDGYGYTF. CDR3 DNA: TGTGCCATCAGCAGGGAGGATGGCTATGGCTACACCTTC.

This clonotype was seen once. This may stem from a read error, because a much larger clone lies one nucleotide away. The rearrangement uses TRBV12-3 or TRBV12-4 and TRBJ2-7; D is possibly TRBD2 (5 bases). The CDR3 consists of 12 residues. The V end was cut by 1 base, the J end by 8 bases, with 9 bases between. The CDR3, as DNA: TGTGCCAGCAGTTTAGTTCCGGGGAAGCAGTACTTC. It codes for CASSLVPGKQYF.

There are a few counts of this clonotype. The gene calls are TRBV6-5 and TRBJ1-2; weak D call: TRBD1 (6 bases). The CDR3 runs 12 residues. CDR1 and CDR2 (germline): MNHEY, SVGAGI. V lost 6 bases and J lost 8, with 13 bases in between. The CDR3: CASSYTGFGYTF. The CDR3 DNA reads TGTGCCAGCAGCTATACAGGGTTCGGCTACACCTTC.

This clonotype was seen at least ten times. The CDR3 is CASSLASGGNQPQHF. The CDR3 DNA reads TGTGCCAGCAGCTTAGCATCAGGGGGCAATCAGCCCCAGCATTTT. This chain joins TRBV7-2 and TRBJ1-5, with a tentative D call TRBD1 (6 bases). V was shortened by 0 bases and J by 2 bases, with 8 bases between the two germline ends. The CDR3 loop spans 15 amino acids. The germline V gene has CDR1 SGHTA and CDR2 FQGNSA. The whole variable domain, filled in from reference TRBV7-2 and TRBJ1-5, reads GAGVSQSPSNKVTEKGKDVELRCDPISGHTALYWYRQSLGQGLEFLIYFQGNSAPDKSGLPSDRFSAERTGGSVSTLTIQRTQQEDSAVYLCASSLASGGNQPQHFGDGTRLSIL.

J is TRBJ2-3 and V is TRBV4-2, with a possible D match to TRBD2 (6 bases). Germline CDR1 reads LGHNA; CDR2 reads YNFKEQ. This CDR3 has 18 residues. V lost 0 bases, J lost 3 bases, and 19 bases lay in between. The CDR3 bases are TGTGCCAGCAGCCAAGAAGGGATACAGCGGGCGAGTACAGATACGCAGTATTTT. This codes for CASSQEGIQRASTDTQYF.

This clonotype occurred many times. V usage is TRBV27 and J usage is TRBJ1-2; 10 positions match TRBD1. Germline V lookup: CDR1 MNHEY, CDR2 SMNVEV (reference sequence). This CDR3 is 13 amino acids long. Trimming removed 7 bases from V and 5 bases from J; junction bases left unmatched: 4. The CDR3 DNA reads TGTGCCAGCAAACGGACAGGGGGGTATGGCTACACCTTC. Its protein product is CASKRTGGYGYTF.

Regarding this clonotype: Given a much more abundant clone one base away, this may be a read error. V is TRBV10-3 and J is TRBJ2-3, with 8 bases matching TRBD2. The CDR3 runs to 14 residues. The germline gives CDR1 ENHRY, CDR2 SYGVKD. The DNA of the CDR3 is TGTGCCATCAGTACAAGCGGGGGATCAGATGCGCAGTATTTT. Amino acid sequence: CAISTSGGSDAQYF.

V usage is TRBV5-4 and J usage is TRBJ1-5; D unresolved. V was shortened by 3 bases and J by 5 bases, with 6 bases between the two germline ends. The CDR3 totals 12 residues. Germline values: CDR1 SGHNT, CDR2 YYREEE (reference sequence). CDR3 residues: CASSYGDQPQHF. DNA of the CDR3: TGTGCCAGCAGCTACGGAGATCAGCCCCAGCATTTT.

Many counts were recorded for this clonotype. The chain recombines TRBV6-2 or TRBV6-3 with TRBJ2-1; 13 positions agree with TRBD2. From germline, CDR1 is MNHEY and CDR2 SVGEGT. The CDR3 has 17 residues. V was clipped by 5 bases and J by 6 bases; unmatched bases: 10. CDR3: CASSVGLAGIRGNEQFF. The CDR3 DNA reads as TGTGCCAGCAGTGTGGGACTAGCGGGAATTAGAGGCAATGAGCAGTTCTTC.

Worth noting for this clonotype: A much larger clone lies one base from this, so it may be a read error. The V gene is TRBV7-3, the J gene TRBJ2-1; 11 nucleotides align to TRBD2. The CDR3 is 17 residues long. In germline, CDR1 is SGHTA, CDR2 FQGTGA. The CDR3 sequence is CASSPLGLAASYNVQFF. The CDR3, as DNA: TGTGCCAGCAGCCCCTTGGGACTAGCGGCCTCCTACAATGTGCAGTTCTTC.

This clonotype was seen a few times. V usage is TRBV29-1 and J usage is TRBJ1-1; the D gene is possibly TRBD1 (6 bases). Trimming shortened V by 7 bases and J by 3 bases, and 12 bases separated the two germline ends. The CDR3 loop spans 12 amino acids. Germline V gene sequence: CDR1 SQVTM, CDR2 ANQGSEA. The CDR3 coding sequence is TGCAGCGGTCGGAGACAGGACACTGAAGCTTTCTTT. This sequence encodes CSGRRQDTEAFF.